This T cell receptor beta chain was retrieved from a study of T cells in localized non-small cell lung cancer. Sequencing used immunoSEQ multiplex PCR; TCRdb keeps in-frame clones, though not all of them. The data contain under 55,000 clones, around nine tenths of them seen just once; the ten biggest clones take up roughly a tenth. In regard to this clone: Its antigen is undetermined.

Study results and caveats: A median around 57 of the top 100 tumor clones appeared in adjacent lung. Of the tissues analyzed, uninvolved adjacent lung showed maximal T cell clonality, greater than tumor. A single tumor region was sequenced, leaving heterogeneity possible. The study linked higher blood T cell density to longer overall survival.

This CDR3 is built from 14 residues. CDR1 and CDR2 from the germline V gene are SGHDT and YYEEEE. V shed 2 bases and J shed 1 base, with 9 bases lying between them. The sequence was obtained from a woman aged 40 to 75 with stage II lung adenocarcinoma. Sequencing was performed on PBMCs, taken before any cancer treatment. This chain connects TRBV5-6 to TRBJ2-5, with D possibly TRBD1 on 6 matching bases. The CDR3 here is CASSFVTGQETQYF. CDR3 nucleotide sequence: TGTGCCAGCAGCTTCGTGACAGGCCAAGAGACCCAGTACTTC.